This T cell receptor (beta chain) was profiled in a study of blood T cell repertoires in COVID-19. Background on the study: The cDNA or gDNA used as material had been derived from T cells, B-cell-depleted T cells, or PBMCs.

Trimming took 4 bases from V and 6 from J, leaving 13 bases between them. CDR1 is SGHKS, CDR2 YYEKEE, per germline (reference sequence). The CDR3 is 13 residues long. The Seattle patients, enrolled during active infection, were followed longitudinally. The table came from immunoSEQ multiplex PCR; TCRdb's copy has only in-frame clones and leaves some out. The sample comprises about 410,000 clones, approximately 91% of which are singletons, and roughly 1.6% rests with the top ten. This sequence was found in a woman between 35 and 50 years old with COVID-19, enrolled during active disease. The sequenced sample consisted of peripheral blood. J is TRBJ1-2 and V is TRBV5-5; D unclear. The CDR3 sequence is CASSLSTADGYTF. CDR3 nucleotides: TGTGCCAGCAGCCTATCAACGGCGGATGGCTACACCTTC.